This passage covers 21 T cell receptor beta chains from one sample sequenced in a study of T cell changes during pregnancy in multiple sclerosis. The method was immunoSEQ multiplex PCR; TCRdb's version includes in-frame clones alone and lacks a portion of them. This sample has around 62,000 clones; roughly 91% occur once, and the top ten carry roughly 2.1%. The sequenced sample was peripheral blood, obtained in the second trimester of pregnancy. All receptors derive from a female donor in good health, enrolled as a control in a pregnancy study.

The chain links TRBV5-6 to TRBJ1-3; TRBD1 agrees at 10 bases. CDR1 and CDR2 (germline): SGHDT, YYEEEE. The CDR3 sequence is 17 residues long. With V trimmed by 5 bases and J by 2 bases, 10 bases remained unmatched. DNA for the CDR3: TGTGCCAGCAGGACAGGGGGCCCAACCGAAACTGGAAACACCATATATTTT. This gives the protein CASRTGGPTETGNTIYF.

V is TRBV7-9 and J is TRBJ1-2, with unresolved D. CDR1 and CDR2 from the germline V gene are SEHNR and FQNEAQ (reference sequence). The CDR3 loop spans 16 amino acids. Trimming cost V 0 bases and J 4 bases, with 15 bases left between them. CDR3 loop: CASSLARWAGGYGYTF. CDR3 nucleotides: TGTGCCAGCAGCTTAGCGCGGTGGGCGGGCGGCTATGGCTACACCTTC.

The rearrangement joins TRBV19 to TRBJ2-1; D might be TRBD1 (5 bases). Germline V gene lookup returns CDR1 LNHDA and CDR2 SQIVND (reference sequence). This CDR3 comprises 15 residues. V shed 5 bases and J shed 2 bases, with 13 bases lying between them. As DNA, the CDR3 is TGTGCCAGTAGTCCTAGACAGACGACCTACAATGAGCAGTTCTTC. It yields the protein CASSPRQTTYNEQFF.

V usage is TRBV19 and J usage is TRBJ2-1, with D possibly being TRBD2 (6 bases). The V end lost 7 bases, the J end lost 6 bases, and 13 bases lay between the germline ends. This CDR3 is built from 13 residues. CDR1 and CDR2 from the germline V gene are LNHDA and SQIVND (reference sequence). Here the CDR3 reads CASNGREVNEQFF. The CDR3 DNA reads as TGTGCCAGTAATGGGCGGGAAGTCAATGAGCAGTTCTTC.

The gene calls are TRBV5-1 and TRBJ2-3; perhaps TRBD2 as D (6 bases). Germline V lookup: CDR1 SGHRS, CDR2 YFSETQ. The CDR3 spans 19 residues. Trimming stripped 0 bases from V and 2 bases from J, with 22 bases between. The CDR3 here is CASSLAGRGSGRDTDTQYF. The CDR3 coding sequence is TGCGCCAGCAGCTTGGCGGGGCGGGGTAGCGGAAGAGACACAGATACGCAGTATTTT.

This clone was seen a few times. The chain couples TRBV6-6 to TRBJ2-7; 8 nucleotides agree with TRBD1. The CDR3 has 14 amino acids. From germline, CDR1 is MNHNY and CDR2 SVGAGI (reference sequence). Trimming at V came to 6 bases and at J to 7 bases, leaving 11 bases not matched to a gene. The chain's CDR3 is CASSQTAHRGEQYF. In DNA form, the CDR3 reads TGTGCCAGCAGCCAAACGGCTCACAGGGGGGAGCAGTACTTC.

The chain couples TRBV14 to TRBJ1-2; TRBD1 agrees at 9 bases. The germline V gene has CDR1 SGHDN and CDR2 FVKESK. V was pared by 4 bases and J by 6 bases, with 6 bases of the junction left unmatched. This CDR3 has 14 residues. For the CDR3, the DNA is TGTGCCAGCAGCCCTCACGGACAGGGGAATGGCTACACCTTC. Translating gives CASSPHGQGNGYTF.

The chain combines TRBV19 with TRBJ1-5; D remains ambiguous. Trimming took off 4 bases at V and 1 base at J, with 8 bases between the two ends. This CDR3 has 14 amino acids. Germline V gene data show CDR1 as LNHDA and CDR2 as SQIVND (reference sequence). The CDR3 sequence is CASSTPGSNQPQHF. The CDR3 coding sequence is TGTGCCAGTAGTACTCCCGGGAGCAATCAGCCCCAGCATTTT.

The V and J genes are TRBV6-1 and TRBJ1-1; D might be TRBD1 (5 bases). The CDR3 is 11 amino acids. The V end lost 6 bases, the J end lost 6 bases, and 8 bases lay between the germline ends. Germline CDR1 and CDR2: MNHNS and SASEGT. Written as DNA, the CDR3 is TGTGCCAGCAGGCAGGGTTCTGAAGCTTTCTTT. Translated, it gives CASRQGSEAFF.

This chain uses TRBV9 with TRBJ1-3, with a tentative D call TRBD1 (5 bases). The germline V gene encodes CDR1 SGDLS and CDR2 YYNGEE. This CDR3 comprises 14 residues. The V gene lost 3 bases and the J gene lost 0 bases, with 7 bases spanning the gap. In DNA, the CDR3 is TGTGCCAGCAGCGCCGGGGGCTCTGGAAACACCATATATTTT. Protein product: CASSAGGSGNTIYF.

The rearrangement uses TRBV19 and TRBJ2-4, with D tentatively TRBD2 (5 bases). The CDR3 has 13 amino acids. Germline V gives CDR1 LNHDA, CDR2 SQIVND (reference sequence). V gave up 5 bases and J gave up 8 bases, with 13 bases separating them. The CDR3 DNA follows: TGTGCCAGTAGTCACGGCGGGTGGGACATTCAGTACTTC. Amino acids: CASSHGGWDIQYF. Combining the CDR3 with reference TRBV19 and TRBJ2-4 gives the whole variable domain DGGITQSPKYLFRKEGQNVTLSCEQNLNHDAMYWYRQDPGQGLRLIYYSQIVNDFQKGDIAEGYSVSREKKESFPLTVTSAQKNPTAFYLCASSHGGWDIQYFGAGTRLSVL.

The chain links TRBV4-1 to TRBJ2-7, with TRBD1 as a possible D gene (5 bases). The CDR3 spans 14 residues. Trimming cost V 3 bases and J 1 base, with 10 bases left between them. The V gene's germline CDR1 is MGHRA and CDR2 YSYEKL. DNA for the CDR3: TGCGCCAGCAGCCACCCTCAGGGATCCTACGAGCAGTACTTC. Translated: CASSHPQGSYEQYF.

This clone was counted once. V usage is TRBV6-5 and J usage is TRBJ2-7, with D possibly matching TRBD2 (6 bases). This CDR3 is 10 amino acids long. Trimming pared 10 bases from V and 4 bases from J, leaving 8 bases between. Germline V gives CDR1 MNHEY, CDR2 SVGAGI. In DNA, the CDR3 is TGTGCCACCGCGGGGTACGAGCAGTACTTC. Translation: CATAGYEQYF.

This chain links TRBV5-4 with TRBJ2-7, with D possibly TRBD1 on 6 matching bases. The V and J ends lost 4 bases and 0 bases respectively, with 11 bases between them. The CDR3 is made up of 14 amino acids. CDR1 is SGHNT, CDR2 YYREEE, per germline (reference sequence). The CDR3, as DNA: TGTGCCAGCAGCAAAGGGACAACCTCCTACGAGCAGTACTTC. As protein: CASSKGTTSYEQYF.

The J gene is TRBJ2-1, the V gene TRBV21-1; the DNA was not compared with TRBD2, the D call given in the table. TRBV21-1 is a recognized pseudogene. The CDR3 contains 18 residues. CDR3 in amino acids: CASSKDGRASSDHNEQFF. The CDR3 DNA sequence: TGTGCCAGCAGCAAAGACGGGAGGGCTTCCTCAGACCATAATGAGCAGTTCTTC.

This clone was observed a few times. V and J are TRBV5-5 and TRBJ1-6, with D unclear. Trimming left V 0 bases short and J 8 bases short, with 6 bases between. CDR1 and CDR2 (germline): SGHKS, YYEKEE (reference sequence). The CDR3 is 13 residues long. The CDR3 nucleotides read TGTGCCAGCAGCTTGGCCAGGTATTCACCCCTCCACTTT. It is translated as CASSLARYSPLHF.

The chain combines TRBV5-1 with TRBJ2-3; 9 bases are shared with TRBD1. Germline trimming cut 1 base from V and 4 bases from J; bases unmatched to any gene: 16. The CDR3 extends over 19 amino acids. Germline V gene lookup returns CDR1 SGHRS and CDR2 YFSETQ. This CDR3 reads CASSLSDRSYRGPADTQYF. The CDR3 coding sequence is TGCGCCAGCAGCTTGTCGGACAGGAGTTACAGGGGGCCCGCAGATACGCAGTATTTT.

The CDR3 DNA follows: TGTGCCAGCAGCGTAGGCGGGGGGGTGGGGACTGAAGCTTTCTTT. Protein product: CASSVGGGVGTEAFF. The genes are TRBV9 and TRBJ1-1; the D gene is possibly TRBD1 (5 bases). V was cut by 0 bases and J by 5 bases, with 14 bases left in between. There are 15 residues in the CDR3. In germline, CDR1 is SGDLS, CDR2 YYNGEE.

In its sample, this clone was seen once. The J gene is TRBJ1-1, the V gene TRBV5-6; 9 nucleotides line up with TRBD1. V was clipped by 2 bases and J by 4 bases; unmatched bases: 3. The CDR3 sequence is 14 residues long. The germline V gene encodes CDR1 SGHDT and CDR2 YYEEEE. As DNA, the CDR3 is TGTGCCAGCAGCTTTGGACAGGGGAGCACTGAAGCTTTCTTT. This codes for CASSFGQGSTEAFF.

J is TRBJ1-1 and V is TRBV29-1, with a possible D match to TRBD1 (6 bases). Germline V gene lookup returns CDR1 SQVTM and CDR2 ANQGSEA. The CDR3 sequence is 13 residues long. Between the trimmed V and J ends, which lost 3 bases and 5 bases, there was a span of 13 bases. The CDR3 region is CSVDQGPRTEAFF. In DNA form, the CDR3 reads TGCAGCGTTGACCAGGGGCCGCGGACTGAAGCTTTCTTT.

This chain joins TRBV21-1 and TRBJ1-5; the D call in the table, TRBD1, was not verified against the DNA. TRBV21-1 is reported as a pseudogene. This CDR3 contains 14 residues. CDR3 sequence: CASSNRGLGQPQHF. The DNA for the CDR3 is TGTGCCAGCAGCAACAGGGGCCTAGGGCAGCCCCAGCATTTT.